These 11 T cell receptor beta chains came from one sample sequenced in a study of shared clonotypes between healthy human individuals. CD45RO-negative CD8 cells positively selected for CCR7 made up the naive population, which excluded terminally differentiated effector memory CD45RA+ cells. Sequencing used immunoSEQ multiplex PCR; TCRdb keeps in-frame clones, though not all of them. The sample carries roughly 2.1 million clones, 93% recorded once. The sequenced material came from naive CD8+ T cells from PBMCs. The origin of the receptors is a man aged 18 to 29 in good health. Some clones in this sample may be carry-over from other donors' samples.

This clone was seen once. This chain joins TRBV6-5 and TRBJ2-7; the D is unclear. Germline V CDR1 and CDR2: MNHEY, SVGAGI. This CDR3 is built from 14 residues. V was trimmed by 2 bases and J by 5 bases, leaving 13 bases between them. The CDR3 loop reads CASSYGRKGNEQYF. The CDR3 nucleotides read TGTGCCAGCAGTTACGGACGGAAAGGGAACGAGCAGTACTTC.

V is TRBV19 and J is TRBJ1-4; 10 nucleotides line up with TRBD1. V lost 9 bases, J lost 3 bases, and 13 bases stayed unmatched. CDR1 and CDR2 (germline): LNHDA, SQIVND (reference sequence). CDR3 size: 17 residues. DNA for the CDR3: TGTGCCAGCCACGGGACAGGGGAAGGTGTGGCTAATGAAAAACTGTTTTTT. The encoded protein is CASHGTGEGVANEKLFF.

This clone was picked up one time. This chain joins TRBV9 and TRBJ2-5; 8 bases align to TRBD2. The V segment lost 4 bases and the J segment 4 bases; nucleotides outside the gene matches: 9. This CDR3 region has 15 residues. Germline loops: CDR1 SGDLS, CDR2 YYNGEE. CDR3 in DNA: TGTGCCAGCAGCCCAGGGGTCCTAGCGGGAGAGACCCAGTACTTC. Translation: CASSPGVLAGETQYF.

This clone was counted a single time. For the CDR3, the DNA is TGTGCCAGCAGTTTCATCGGAGCAGGGCAGATTGGTAATGAAAAACTGTTTTTT. Protein: CASSFIGAGQIGNEKLFF. The V call is TRBV28, the J call TRBJ1-4; possible D gene TRBD1, 5 bases. This CDR3 spans 18 amino acids. Looked up from germline, CDR1 is MDHEN and CDR2 is SYDVKM. V shed 3 bases and J shed 4 bases, with 21 bases lying between them.

J is TRBJ2-1 and V is TRBV19, with 7 bases identical to TRBD2. Germline assignment: CDR1 LNHDA and CDR2 SQIVND (reference sequence). The CDR3 length is 15 residues. Trimming cost V 3 bases and J 4 bases; bases outside gene matches: 6. The DNA for the CDR3 is TGTGCCAGTAGTATGTCGGGAGGTGGGTACAATGAGCAGTTCTTC. The encoded protein is CASSMSGGGYNEQFF.

The chain is built from TRBV5-6 and TRBJ1-2; D is possibly TRBD1 (5 bases). The V gene's germline CDR1 is SGHDT and CDR2 YYEEEE. The CDR3 has 14 amino acids. V lost 7 bases, J lost 8 bases, and 21 bases lay in between. The CDR3 nucleotides are TGTGCCAGCGACATCGGGTTGGGGCGCTCCGGCTACACCTTC. This sequence encodes CASDIGLGRSGYTF.

The chain combines TRBV27 with TRBJ1-5, with D hard to call. There are 16 residues in the CDR3. V lost 5 bases and J 0 bases, leaving 14 bases between the germline ends. Per the germline V gene, CDR1 is MNHEY and CDR2 is SMNVEV (reference sequence). CDR3 region: CASSPGPSYSNQPQHF. The CDR3 DNA reads TGTGCCAGCAGTCCCGGGCCCTCATATAGCAATCAGCCCCAGCATTTT.

The rearrangement uses TRBV6-4 and TRBJ2-7; 10 bases line up with TRBD2. CDR1 MRHNA and CDR2 SNTAGT come from the germline V gene. V dropped 1 base and J dropped 5; count of bases not matched to a gene: 5. The CDR3 is 15 amino acids. The CDR3 DNA sequence: TGTGCCAGCAGTGACTTGAGCGGGAGGGCCAACGAGCAGTACTTC. Translating gives CASSDLSGRANEQYF.

This chain uses TRBV2 with TRBJ1-2, with no clear D. Germline V lookup: CDR1 SNHLY, CDR2 FYNNEI. This CDR3 spans 17 amino acids. Trimming left V 0 bases short and J 4 bases short, with 18 bases between. CDR3: CASSEALTAARIYGYTF. CDR3 sequence (DNA): TGTGCCAGCAGTGAAGCGCTTACGGCGGCGCGAATCTATGGCTACACCTTC. Full variable domain (remainder filled in from reference TRBV2 and TRBJ1-2): EPEVTQTPSHQVTQMGQEVILRCVPISNHLYFYWYRQILGQKVEFLVSFYNNEISEKSEIFDDQFSVERPDGSNFTLKIRSTKLEDSAMYFCASSEALTAARIYGYTFGSGTRLTVV.

The chain uses TRBV25-1 and TRBJ2-1, with D possibly being TRBD1 (6 bases). Trimming removed 6 bases from V and 9 bases from J, with 9 bases in between. Germline assignment: CDR1 MGHDK and CDR2 SYGVNS. This CDR3 has 11 residues. CDR3 region: CASRTGSEQFF. The CDR3 DNA reads TGTGCCAGCAGGACAGGATCTGAGCAGTTCTTC. Full variable domain (missing parts from reference TRBV25-1 and TRBJ2-1): EADIYQTPRYLVIGTGKKITLECSQTMGHDKMYWYQQDPGMELHLIHYSYGVNSTEKGDLSSESTVSRIRTEHFPLTLESARPSHTSQYLCASRTGSEQFFGPGTRLTVL.

This chain connects TRBV30 to TRBJ2-1, with 15 bases matching TRBD2. Germline V gene sequence: CDR1 GTSNPN, CDR2 SVGIG (reference sequence). Trimming at V came to 5 bases and at J to 9 bases, leaving 2 bases not matched to a gene. The CDR3 covers 13 residues. The CDR3 region is CAWGLAGGVEQFF. The CDR3 bases are TGTGCCTGGGGACTAGCGGGAGGGGTTGAGCAGTTCTTC.